The 25 T cell receptor beta chains given below trace back to one sample, sequenced in a study of control samples from healthy donors and cancer patients. Measured with immunoSEQ multiplex PCR; TCRdb has only the in-frame clones, and not every one. Of about 230,000 clones in the sample, more than 65% were seen once. Sequenced: PBMCs. These receptors originate from a woman in her fifties or sixties with lung cancer.

In its sample, this clone was seen a few times. V and J are TRBV7-2 and TRBJ1-2; 7 bases align to TRBD1. The CDR3 contains 13 residues. The V segment lost 7 bases and the J segment 4 bases; nucleotides outside the gene matches: 6. Germline-derived CDR1 and CDR2 are SGHTA and FQGNSA. This chain's CDR3 is CASNKDRAYGYTF. The CDR3 region has the DNA TGTGCCAGCAACAAAGACAGGGCCTATGGCTACACCTTC. Using reference TRBV7-2 and TRBJ1-2 for the parts outside the CDR3, the full variable domain is GAGVSQSPSNKVTEKGKDVELRCDPISGHTALYWYRQSLGQGLEFLIYFQGNSAPDKSGLPSDRFSAERTGGSVSTLTIQRTQQEDSAVYLCASNKDRAYGYTFGSGTRLTVV.

Worth noting for this clone: At the DNA level, this CDR3 is encoded by other sequences in the same sample as well. This chain joins TRBV29-1 and TRBJ1-3; D remains ambiguous. V lost 5 bases, J lost 0 bases, and 8 bases lay in between. The CDR3 contains 13 residues. Per the germline V gene, CDR1 is SQVTM and CDR2 is ANQGSEA. CDR3 in DNA: TGCAGCGTTCGGTCTTTCTCTGGAAACACCATATATTTT. It translates to CSVRSFSGNTIYF. The whole variable domain, remainder taken from reference TRBV29-1 and TRBJ1-3, is SAVISQKPSRDICQRGTSLTIQCQVDSQVTMMFWYRQQPGQSLTLIATANQGSEATYESGFVIDKFPISRPNLTFSTLTVSNMSPEDSSIYLCSVRSFSGNTIYFGEGSWLTVV.

This chain connects TRBV5-4 to TRBJ2-7; the D is unclear. Per the germline V gene, CDR1 is SGHNT and CDR2 is YYREEE (reference sequence). Trimming pared 4 bases from V and 2 bases from J, leaving 10 bases between. The length of the CDR3 is 13 residues. In DNA form, the CDR3 reads TGTGCCAGCAGCAAGAGAGATACCTACGAGCAGTACTTC. Translation gives CASSKRDTYEQYF.

This chain uses TRBV18 with TRBJ2-7, with D possibly TRBD1 on 5 matching bases. Germline values: CDR1 KGHSH, CDR2 LQKENI. V lost 1 base and J lost 6, with 7 bases in between. The CDR3 extends over 12 amino acids. This CDR3 is CASSPQGREQYF. The CDR3 bases are TGTGCCAGCTCACCACAGGGGCGCGAGCAGTACTTC.

This clone was counted only a few times. The gene calls are TRBV3-1 (or the pseudogene TRBV3-2) and TRBJ2-3; no definite D call. Per the germline V gene, CDR1 is LGHDT and CDR2 is YNNKEL (reference sequence). This CDR3 has 14 residues. The V end lost 3 bases, the J end lost 2 bases, and 9 bases lay between the germline ends. The CDR3 DNA follows: TGTGCCAGCAGCCAGGACCTATTCACAGATACGCAGTATTTT. This translates into CASSQDLFTDTQYF.

The J gene is TRBJ1-5, the V gene TRBV3-1 (or the pseudogene TRBV3-2), with no clear D. Trimming pared 4 bases from V and 0 bases from J, leaving 10 bases between. The CDR3 spans 15 residues. CDR1 and CDR2 from the germline V gene are LGHDT and YNNKEL (reference sequence). The CDR3 region is CASSPGGLSNQPQHF. In DNA, the CDR3 is TGTGCCAGCAGCCCGGGAGGGCTTAGCAATCAGCCCCAGCATTTT.

This rearrangement joins TRBV7-3 to TRBJ1-2, with D maybe TRBD1 (5 bases). Germline V lookup: CDR1 SGHTA, CDR2 FQGTGA. This CDR3 is built from 13 residues. The V end lost 1 base, the J end lost 8 bases, and 11 bases lay between the germline ends. CDR3 sequence: CASSLNVGEGYTF. In DNA form, the CDR3 reads TGTGCCAGCAGCTTAAATGTAGGGGAGGGCTACACCTTC.

This clone was observed a handful of times. V is TRBV27 and J is TRBJ2-3; the match to TRBD1 covers 7 bases. The germline V gene encodes CDR1 MNHEY and CDR2 SMNVEV (reference sequence). The CDR3 has 18 amino acids. The J segment lost 4 bases and the V segment lost 6 bases, leaving 19 bases of the junction unmatched. The DNA of the CDR3 is TGTGCCAGCAGCCCAAGGAGCCGGGGACAGTCAATAGCAGATACGCAGTATTTT. It yields the protein CASSPRSRGQSIADTQYF.

This clone has more than one count but fewer than ten. This chain uses TRBV25-1 with TRBJ1-3; D gene unclear. CDR3 length equals 17 residues. CDR1 MGHDK and CDR2 SYGVNS come from the germline V gene. Trimming shortened V by 1 base and J by 2 bases, and 15 bases separated the two germline ends. Here the CDR3 DNA reads TGTGCCAGCAGTGAATCGTACGGAGGGTCGGCTGGAAACACCATATATTTT. The encoded protein is CASSESYGGSAGNTIYF.

The chain carries TRBV11-3 and TRBJ2-1; a weak D match, TRBD2 (7 bases). V was pared by 0 bases and J by 0 bases, with 18 bases between. Germline lookup yields CDR1 SGHNT and CDR2 YENEEA. This CDR3 comprises 19 residues. The CDR3 nucleotides read TGTGCCAGCAGCTTAGAAGGAGGGGGGGGGCGGGCCTCCTACAATGAGCAGTTCTTC. This translates into CASSLEGGGGRASYNEQFF.

V is TRBV4-1 and J is TRBJ2-1, with D perhaps matching TRBD1 (5 bases). This CDR3 is 18 amino acids long. Trimming removed 1 base at V and 4 bases at J, with 20 bases between. Germline V gene lookup returns CDR1 MGHRA and CDR2 YSYEKL. The CDR3 DNA is TGCGCCAGCAGCCAAGCCTTTCCTAGACAGCAGTCGTACAATGAGCAGTTCTTC. Its protein product is CASSQAFPRQQSYNEQFF.

There are a few counts of this clone. J is TRBJ1-4 and V is TRBV2; 11 bases fit TRBD1. The germline CDR1 and CDR2 sequences are SNHLY and FYNNEI. After removal of 5 bases from V and 3 bases from J, the junction contained 5 bases not matched to a gene. The CDR3 is 16 residues long. This chain's CDR3 is CASSRGTGGSNEKLFF. The DNA for the CDR3 is TGTGCCAGCAGTCGCGGGACAGGGGGGTCTAATGAAAAACTGTTTTTT.

The sample holds many counts of this clone. Other DNA sequences in this specimen translate into the identical CDR3. The gene calls are TRBV7-3 and TRBJ1-1; D is possibly TRBD1 (5 bases). CDR3 length: 15 residues. V was cut by 5 bases and J by 4 bases, with 17 bases left in between. Germline values: CDR1 SGHTA, CDR2 FQGTGA. This chain's CDR3 is CASSAGAGGGTEAFF. In DNA, the CDR3 is TGTGCCAGCAGCGCCGGTGCCGGGGGGGGCACTGAAGCTTTCTTT.

This chain uses TRBV28 with TRBJ2-1, with 8 bases matching TRBD2. Trimming removed 3 bases from V and 1 base from J; junction bases left unmatched: 11. Germline V gene sequence: CDR1 MDHEN, CDR2 SYDVKM. CDR3 size: 18 residues. CDR3 loop: CASSLGWGSGISYNEQFF. The CDR3 nucleotides read TGTGCCAGCAGTTTGGGTTGGGGTAGCGGGATTTCCTACAATGAGCAGTTCTTC.

This clone was observed a single time. V usage is TRBV15 and J usage is TRBJ2-5, with 8 bases aligning to TRBD1. V lost 2 bases and J lost 4; bases outside the gene matches: 9. Per the germline V gene, CDR1 is LNHNV and CDR2 is YYDKDF (reference sequence). The CDR3 has 16 amino acids. CDR3 sequence reads: CATSRIGQGGGETQYF. In nucleotides, the CDR3 is TGTGCCACCAGCAGAATTGGACAGGGCGGAGGAGAGACCCAGTACTTC.

V is TRBV5-6 and J is TRBJ1-1; D not certain. V was shortened by 3 bases and J by 2 bases, with 23 bases between the two germline ends. This CDR3 region has 18 residues. CDR1 is SGHDT and CDR2 is YYEEEE in the germline V gene. CDR3 DNA: TGTGCCAGCAGCTCCGTCTTCCCAGACCGAGGCCGCAACACTGAAGCTTTCTTT. Translating it yields CASSSVFPDRGRNTEAFF.

This sequence joins TRBV29-1 and TRBJ2-3; 7 bases map to TRBD1. After removal of 6 bases from V and 1 base from J, the junction contained 1 base not matched to a gene. The CDR3 totals 12 residues. Per germline, CDR1 SQVTM and CDR2 ANQGSEA. CDR3 coding DNA: TGCAGCGTCGACAGGGGCACAGATACGCAGTATTTT. The encoded protein is CSVDRGTDTQYF.

This clone was seen a single time. The sample holds other DNA sequences that translate to the same CDR3. This chain joins TRBV6-5 and TRBJ2-7; 9 nucleotides agree with TRBD1. V lost 0 bases to trimming and J lost 2 bases; unmatched junction nucleotides: 2. The CDR3 loop spans 15 amino acids. Germline V gives CDR1 MNHEY, CDR2 SVGAGI. CDR3 residues: CASSYSWTGAYEQYF. The CDR3 coding sequence is TGTGCCAGCAGTTACTCTTGGACAGGGGCCTACGAGCAGTACTTC.

The V and J genes are TRBV10-3 and TRBJ2-7, with 9 bases matching TRBD1. Germline V CDR1 and CDR2: ENHRY, SYGVKD. Trimming at V came to 10 bases and at J to 3 bases, leaving 13 bases not matched to a gene. The CDR3 extends over 15 amino acids. The CDR3 sequence: CATLGTGGAVYEQYF. The CDR3 nucleotides are TGTGCCACCTTGGGCACAGGGGGCGCCGTCTACGAGCAGTACTTC.

V is TRBV27 and J is TRBJ1-1; D gene uncertain. Trimming cost V 3 bases and J 1 base, with 6 bases left between them. Germline CDR1 is MNHEY and CDR2 is SMNVEV (reference sequence). This CDR3 spans 13 amino acids. The CDR3 is CASSFWGNTEAFF. In nucleotides, the CDR3 is TGTGCCAGCAGTTTTTGGGGGAACACTGAAGCTTTCTTT.

The gene calls are TRBV7-9 and TRBJ1-1; D gene ambiguous. CDR3 length: 15 residues. The V end was cut by 4 bases, the J end by 0 bases, with 12 bases between. The germline V gene has CDR1 SEHNR and CDR2 FQNEAQ (reference sequence). This CDR3 is CASSSMTYMNTEAFF. The CDR3 nucleotides read TGTGCCAGCAGCTCGATGACGTACATGAACACTGAAGCTTTCTTT.

This sequence joins TRBV23-1 and TRBJ2-7; 8 bases agree with TRBD1. TRBV23-1 is flagged as an ORF with uncertain function. The CDR3 is 15 amino acids. V trimming: 2 bases; J trimming: 7 bases; junction bases outside the gene matches: 10. The CDR3 bases are TGCGCCAGCAGTCAAATCCGGGACAGGAGTCGAGAGCAGTACTTC. It is translated as CASSQIRDRSREQYF.

The rearrangement uses TRBV2 and TRBJ1-4, with D perhaps matching TRBD1 (5 bases). With 6 bases removed from V and 13 bases from J, the gap between germline ends came to 18 bases. The CDR3 is 13 amino acids. CDR1 and CDR2 from the germline V gene are SNHLY and FYNNEI. In DNA, the CDR3 is TGTGCCAGCAGGGCGGGACCTGCGAGGACACTGTTTTTT. Translation: CASRAGPARTLFF.

J is TRBJ1-2 and V is TRBV14; TRBD1 matches 12 bases. This CDR3 has 17 residues. CDR1 SGHDN and CDR2 FVKESK come from the germline V gene. V trimming: 3 bases; J trimming: 4 bases; junction bases outside the gene matches: 9. Written as DNA, the CDR3 is TGTGCCAGCAGCCAGCACCACAAGGGACAGGGGGCCTATGGCTACACCTTC. The encoded protein is CASSQHHKGQGAYGYTF.

This clone has just one count. In nucleotides, the CDR3 is TGTGCCAGCAGTTTTTGGGACAGGGTGAAACGGAGGAACACCGGGGAGCTGTTTTTT. Translation gives CASSFWDRVKRRNTGELFF. The gene calls are TRBV28 and TRBJ2-2, with TRBD1 matching over 9 bases. CDR1 is MDHEN and CDR2 is SYDVKM in the germline V gene. The V segment lost 3 bases and the J segment 1 base; nucleotides outside the gene matches: 12. This CDR3 spans 19 amino acids.